One T cell receptor beta chain is described in this entry. The data were obtained in a study of cytomegalovirus exposure and HLA in healthy donors. The CDR3 is 14 amino acids. V was pared by 6 bases and J by 7 bases, with 17 bases between. From germline, CDR1 is MRHNA and CDR2 SNTAGT. Primers for the PCR totalled 60 Vbeta and 13 Jbeta. Measured with immunoSEQ multiplex PCR; TCRdb has only the in-frame clones, and not every one. The data show about 37,000 clones, with over 70% seen just once and roughly 6% held by the top ten. The chain is built from TRBV6-4 and TRBJ2-3, with unresolved D. Input material: PBMCs. The sequence came from a man aged 25-45 years in good health and CMV-seronegative. CDR3 region: CASSPFGGAYTQYF. The CDR3 DNA reads as TGTGCCAGCAGCCCTTTCGGCGGAGCCTATACGCAGTATTTT.